This T cell receptor beta chain came from a study of memory CD4+ T cells and cytomegalovirus serostatus. Single viable CD3+CD4+CD8-CD45RO+ cells were sorted as the memory CD4+ T cells. TCRdb's copy holds only in-frame clones and misses some; the assay was immunoSEQ multiplex PCR. The table has tens of thousands of clones, about three quarters seen once. Germline CDR1 and CDR2: LNHDA and SQIVND (reference sequence). The V and J ends lost 1 base and 5 bases respectively, with 12 bases between them. This CDR3 is built from 15 residues. Sequencing was carried out using memory CD4+ T cells from blood. The chain couples TRBV19 to TRBJ1-5, with TRBD1 as a possible D gene (5 bases). The receptor's source is an adult in good health and CMV-seropositive. CDR3 in DNA: TGTGCCAGTAGTATAGTTGGGGGAGCGGATCAGCCCCAGCATTTT. This codes for CASSIVGGADQPQHF.